This TCR beta chain was observed in a study of blood T cell repertoires in COVID-19. The CDR3 covers 15 residues. The V gene's germline CDR1 is MDHEN and CDR2 SYDVKM. V gave up 5 bases and J gave up 3 bases, with 11 bases separating them. The repertoire was sequenced with immunoSEQ multiplex PCR; TCRdb's copy has only in-frame clones and lacks some. There are 200,000 to 300,000 clones in the sample; 88% occur only once, and approximately 3.4% lies in the top ten. The clonotype comes from a woman in her forties who had been exposed to COVID-19. V gene TRBV28 combines with J gene TRBJ1-6; D possibly corresponds to TRBD1 (5 bases). Sequencing was done on a sample of PBMCs or T cells enriched from blood (not recorded which). The CDR3, as DNA: TGTGCCAGCAGTGGCAGGGAAGGCTATAATTCACCCCTCCACTTT. This translates into CASSGREGYNSPLHF. The complete variable domain, with remaining parts taken from reference TRBV28 and TRBJ1-6, reads DVKVTQSSRYLVKRTGEKVFLECVQDMDHENMFWYRQDPGLGLRLIYFSYDVKMKEKGDIPEGYSVSREKKERFSLILESASTNQTSMYLCASSGREGYNSPLHFGNGTRLTVT.